A selection of T cell receptor beta chains follows, all from one sample in a study of shared clonotypes between healthy human individuals. Produced via immunoSEQ multiplex PCR; TCRdb's table is partial and in-frame only. The sample records millions of clones, just over 90% being singletons. Sequenced input: naive CD4+ T cells sorted from blood. These TCRs come from a man aged 18-30 years in good health. The CDR3 runs from the conserved cysteine through the conserved F or W. The order of the fields is V gene, clone size, D gene, J gene, CDR3 protein, CDR3 DNA. The D gene is left open where the match is weak. Size is omitted from some rows. Given values are once, few, many or a class for expanded clones.

TRBV6-5	.	.	TRBJ2-3	CASSYIGGRTDTQYF	TGTGCCAGCAGTTACATCGGGGGACGCACAGATACGCAGTATTTT
TRBV5-1	.	TRBD1	TRBJ2-1	CASSPRGQGYNEQFF	TGCGCCAGCAGCCCGCGAGGACAGGGATACAATGAGCAGTTCTTC
TRBV6-1	.	TRBD2	TRBJ2-7	CASSEALAGPYYEQYF	TGTGCCAGCAGTGAAGCTCTAGCGGGGCCCTACTACGAGCAGTACTTC
TRBV19	.	.	TRBJ2-7	CASSISRSYEQYF	TGTGCCAGTAGTATCTCGCGGTCCTACGAGCAGTACTTC
TRBV7-3	.	.	TRBJ2-2	CASSKGAPGTGELFF	TGTGCCAGCAGCAAGGGCGCCCCGGGCACCGGGGAGCTGTTTTTT
TRBV28	.	.	TRBJ2-5	CASFPGANIGETQYF	TGTGCCAGCTTCCCTGGGGCCAACATCGGAGAGACCCAGTACTTC
TRBV6-5	.	.	TRBJ1-1	CASSFYVSNTEAFF	TGTGCCAGCAGTTTTTATGTCTCGAACACTGAAGCTTTCTTT
TRBV7-2	.	TRBD1	TRBJ1-1	CASSQGQQLAFF	TGTGCCAGCAGCCAGGGACAGCAGTTAGCTTTCTTT
TRBV28	.	.	TRBJ2-7	CASGVDNTYF	TGTGCCAGCGGGGTAGATAATACGTACTTC
TRBV30	.	TRBD1	TRBJ1-6	CAWIGTGNNSPLHF	TGTGCCTGGATTGGGACAGGAAATAATTCACCCCTCCACTTT
TRBV18	.	.	TRBJ1-1	CASSPPFERQDHMNTEAFF	TGTGCCAGCTCACCACCGTTTGAGAGACAGGACCACATGAACACTGAAGCTTTCTTT
TRBV5-1	.	TRBD1	TRBJ2-1	CASQDRTNNEQFF	TGCGCCAGCCAGGACAGGACCAACAATGAGCAGTTCTTC
TRBV25-1	.	TRBD1	TRBJ1-2	CASSLGGQGNGYTF	TGTGCCAGCAGTCTAGGCGGACAGGGGAATGGCTACACCTTC
TRBV9	.	TRBD2	TRBJ2-3	CASSSSGNLANTQYF	TGTGCCAGCAGCTCTAGCGGGAATCTCGCGAATACGCAGTATTTT
TRBV6-5	.	.	TRBJ1-2	CASSATGTGGYTF	TGTGCCAGCAGTGCAACAGGGACGGGTGGCTACACCTTC
TRBV4-2	.	TRBD1	TRBJ2-7	CASSQDGTGTYEQYF	TGTGCCAGCAGCCAAGACGGGACAGGGACCTACGAGCAGTACTTC
TRBV5-7	.	.	TRBJ2-4	CASSQVQGGGAKNIQYF	TGTGCCAGCAGCCAAGTACAGGGCGGTGGGGCCAAAAACATTCAGTACTTC
TRBV5-1	.	.	TRBJ1-1	CASAAGVGTEAFF	TGCGCCAGTGCTGCGGGGGTAGGCACTGAAGCTTTCTTT
TRBV7-9	.	.	TRBJ2-5	CASSSVLLAQYF	TGTGCCAGCAGCTCGGTCTTGCTGGCCCAGTACTTC
TRBV4-1	once	TRBD1	TRBJ1-2	CASSQVNRGNYGYTF	TGCGCCAGCAGCCAAGTCAACAGGGGTAACTATGGCTACACCTTC
TRBV29-1	.	TRBD1	TRBJ1-3	CSVGQGIGNTIYF	TGCAGCGTTGGACAGGGGATTGGAAACACCATATATTTT
TRBV7-2	.	.	TRBJ1-3	CASSLMFGAVSSGNTIYF	TGTGCCAGCAGCTTAATGTTTGGGGCGGTAAGCTCTGGAAACACCATATATTTT
TRBV7-9	.	.	TRBJ1-2	CASSHRNLNYGYTF	TGTGCCAGCAGCCACAGGAACCTAAACTATGGCTACACCTTC
TRBV5-1	.	TRBD1	TRBJ2-5	CASSLSLAGGETQYF	TGCGCCAGCAGCTTGTCCCTCGCAGGGGGCGAGACCCAGTACTTC
TRBV11-2	.	.	TRBJ1-5	CASSPTGSTNQPQHF	TGTGCCAGCAGCCCTACGGGCTCGACAAATCAGCCCCAGCATTTT
TRBV5-6	.	.	TRBJ2-1	CASSSGSLSSYNEQFF	TGTGCCAGCAGCTCTGGCAGCTTGAGCTCCTACAATGAGCAGTTCTTC
TRBV18	.	TRBD1	TRBJ2-1	CASSPPGTGELGEQFF	TGTGCCAGCTCACCACCGGGGACAGGGGAGCTTGGTGAGCAGTTCTTC
TRBV4-1	.	TRBD2	TRBJ2-3	CASSQDRTSGSTDTQYF	TGCGCCAGCAGCCAAGACCGGACTAGCGGGAGCACAGATACGCAGTATTTT
TRBV10-1	.	TRBD2	TRBJ2-1	CASSVGRERDEQFF	TGCGCCAGCAGTGTGGGGCGGGAGAGGGATGAGCAGTTCTTC
TRBV5-1	.	TRBD2	TRBJ2-1	CASSLEGSSGGNEQFF	TGCGCCAGCAGCCTGGAGGGCAGTTCGGGGGGCAATGAGCAGTTCTTC
TRBV5-1	.	TRBD2	TRBJ2-1	CASSLAGTSGAISYNEQFF	TGCGCCAGCAGCTTGGCGGGGACTAGCGGGGCCATCTCCTACAATGAGCAGTTCTTC
TRBV18	.	.	TRBJ2-5	CASSPTGPGAGETQYF	TGTGCCAGCTCACCAACGGGCCCGGGGGCCGGAGAGACCCAGTACTTC
TRBV18	.	.	TRBJ1-1	CASSQQGPREAFF	TGTGCCAGCTCACAACAGGGACCGAGAGAAGCTTTCTTT
TRBV19	.	TRBD1	TRBJ1-5	CASSTLRDSLNQPQHF	TGTGCCAGTAGTACACTCCGGGACAGCCTCAATCAGCCCCAGCATTTT
TRBV4-1	.	.	TRBJ2-3	CASSPSQGSDTDTQYF	TGCGCCAGCAGCCCCAGCCAAGGCTCGGACACAGATACGCAGTATTTT
TRBV2	.	.	TRBJ2-7	CASSEPGGTSSYEQYF	TGTGCCAGCAGTGAACCCGGGGGCACCTCATCCTACGAGCAGTACTTC
TRBV29-1	once	.	TRBJ2-1	CSVTEQSRLFNEQFF	TGCAGCGTTACGGAACAGTCGCGACTATTCAATGAGCAGTTCTTC
TRBV6-5	.	TRBD2	TRBJ2-1	CASSRGLAGVDEQFF	TGTGCCAGCAGCCGGGGACTAGCGGGAGTGGATGAGCAGTTCTTC
TRBV19	.	TRBD2	TRBJ2-7	CASSGTSGSRSSYEQYF	TGTGCCAGTAGTGGGACTAGCGGGAGCAGGAGCTCCTACGAGCAGTACTTC
TRBV6-5	.	TRBD1	TRBJ1-6	CASSYDRDSPLHF	TGTGCCAGCAGTTACGACAGGGATTCACCCCTCCACTTT